These T cell receptor beta chains were read from a single sample in a study of Graves' ophthalmopathy and Graves' hyperthyroidism. TCRdb called the multiplex PCR reads again in MiXCR, with one record for every CDR3 protein. The repertoire has about 390,000 distinct CDR3 sequences, about 18% of them found once; the top ten carry roughly 2.4%. Sequencing input: peripheral blood. Receptors were obtained from an adult woman with stable Graves' hyperthyroidism. Both conserved end residues are part of each CDR3. A D gene is named only where the DNA matches it firmly. Rows give clone size only sometimes, using once, few, many, or a class for an expanded clone.

v_call,d_call,clone_size,j_call,cdr3_aa,cdr3_nt
TRBV20-1,NA,many,TRBJ1-5,CSARDLEEGNQPQHF,TGCAGTGCTAGAGATCTGGAAGAGGGCAATCAGCCCCAGCATTTT
TRBV6-1,NA,NA,TRBJ1-1,CASRTHTPSPTEAFF,TGTGCCAGCAGGACCCACACCCCGTCGCCCACTGAAGCTTTCTTT
TRBV14,NA,few,TRBJ1-6,CASSQRGNNSPLHF,TGTGCCAGCAGCCAAAGAGGAAATAATTCACCCCTCCACTTT
TRBV5-1,TRBD2,many,TRBJ2-3,CASSELPAGVSTDTQYF,TGCGCCAGCAGCGAGTTGCCTGCGGGAGTAAGCACAGATACGCAGTATTTT
TRBV7-2,NA,many,TRBJ2-7,CASSPRRQHHEQYF,TGTGCCAGCAGCCCTCGCCGGCAGCACCACGAGCAGTACTTC
TRBV28,NA,many,TRBJ1-2,CASSTGLAYGYTF,TGTGCCAGCAGTACGGGACTTGCCTATGGCTACACCTTC
TRBV28,TRBD1,many,TRBJ1-5,CASRTTGTANQPQHF,TGTGCCAGCAGGACAACGGGGACAGCCAATCAGCCCCAGCATTTT
TRBV20-1,NA,many,TRBJ1-1,CSARGVRGNTEAFF,TGCAGTGCTAGAGGGGTGAGGGGGAACACTGAAGCTTTCTTT
TRBV19,TRBD2,many,TRBJ2-7,CASSILAGGYEQYF,TGTGCCAGTAGTATATTAGCGGGAGGCTACGAGCAGTACTTC
TRBV5-1,TRBD1,many,TRBJ2-7,CASRFLVGQIYEQYF,TGCGCCAGCAGATTCTTGGTGGGACAGATCTACGAGCAGTACTTC
TRBV19,NA,many,TRBJ1-5,CASSDKGSSNQPQHF,TGTGCCAGTAGTGATAAGGGGTCGAGCAATCAGCCCCAGCATTTT
TRBV6-5,TRBD1,many,TRBJ1-1,CASSYPPTGDSTEAFF,TGTGCCAGCAGCTACCCGCCCACAGGGGACAGCACTGAAGCTTTCTTT
TRBV12-3/TRBV12-4,NA,NA,TRBJ1-1,CASSLIGQLNTEAFF,TGTGCCAGCAGTTTGATCGGACAGTTGAACACTGAAGCTTTCTTT
TRBV5-1,NA,many,TRBJ1-3,CASRLQAGGHSGNTIYF,TGCGCCAGCAGGTTGCAGGCGGGGGGGCACTCTGGAAACACCATATATTTT
TRBV20-1,NA,many,TRBJ2-2,CSAETERATGELFF,TGCAGTGCTGAAACGGAGCGGGCCACCGGGGAGCTGTTTTTT
TRBV29-1,NA,many,TRBJ1-2,CSVEGPTGSSQVSYYGYTF,TGCAGCGTTGAGGGGCCCACAGGGTCGAGTCAAGTGTCTTACTATGGCTACACCTTC
TRBV28,NA,few,TRBJ2-2,CASSHPDTGELFF,TGTGCCAGCAGTCACCCAGACACCGGGGAGCTGTTTTTT
TRBV6-2/TRBV6-3,NA,many,TRBJ1-6,CASSSPGHFSPLHF,TGTGCCAGCAGCTCTCCGGGACACTTTTCACCCCTCCACTTT
TRBV12-3/TRBV12-4,TRBD1,many,TRBJ1-2,CASSLNRGDGYTF,TGTGCCAGCAGTTTGAACAGGGGCGACGGCTACACCTTC
TRBV5-1,NA,many,TRBJ1-2,CASRSDSFFSANYGYTF,TGCGCCAGCAGATCCGACTCGTTCTTCTCAGCTAACTATGGCTACACCTTC
TRBV27,NA,NA,TRBJ2-2,CASSNRQGVPGELFF,TGTGCCAGCAGTAATCGGCAGGGCGTCCCCGGGGAGCTGTTTTTT
TRBV13,TRBD1,NA,TRBJ2-7,CASSLARTGYEQYF,TGTGCCAGCAGCTTAGCCCGGACAGGTTACGAGCAGTACTTC
TRBV18,NA,few,TRBJ2-6,CASSLGLTFSGANVLTF,TGTGCCAGCTCACTCGGACTGACTTTCTCTGGGGCCAACGTCCTGACTTTC
TRBV10-3,NA,many,TRBJ2-3,CAISEMGLAPDTQYF,TGTGCCATCAGTGAAATGGGCCTAGCGCCAGATACGCAGTATTTT
TRBV5-1,NA,many,TRBJ2-5,CASSLGQRETQYF,TGCGCCAGCAGCTTGGGACAGAGGGAGACCCAGTACTTC
TRBV9,TRBD2,many,TRBJ2-7,CASSGLAGIDEQYF,TGTGCCAGCAGCGGACTAGCGGGAATCGACGAGCAGTACTTC
TRBV28,TRBD1,many,TRBJ1-1,CASSTPGQGRRTEAFF,TGTGCCAGCAGTACCCCGGGACAGGGAAGGAGGACTGAAGCTTTCTTT